The 26 T cell receptor beta chains in this list originate from one sample, sequenced in a study of T cell responses to AZD1222 COVID-19 vaccine. Some clones are missing from TCRdb's copy, which holds only in-frame ones; the method was immunoSEQ multiplex PCR. The table lists 95,000 to 100,000 clones, about four fifths of them singletons, with approximately 14% in the top ten. The material was peripheral blood, obtained 28 days after the second AZD1222 dose. These receptors were obtained from an adult who received the AZD1222 COVID-19 vaccine.

This clone was seen a single time. The chain uses TRBV19 and TRBJ1-2; D remains unclear. The V end was cut by 9 bases, the J end by 1 base, with 15 bases between. The CDR3 is made up of 14 amino acids. Germline CDR1 reads LNHDA; CDR2 reads SQIVND (reference sequence). As DNA, the CDR3 is TGTGCCAGACTAACACCATCCCATAACTATGGCTACACCTTC. Protein: CARLTPSHNYGYTF.

J is TRBJ1-5 and V is TRBV6-5, with a possible D match to TRBD1 (6 bases). The CDR3 totals 14 residues. V dropped 8 bases and J dropped 5 bases, with 16 bases sitting between them. Per germline, CDR1 MNHEY and CDR2 SVGAGI. CDR3 nucleotides: TGTGCCAGCCGAGAACAGGGACGGGATCAGCCCCAGCATTTT. Protein product: CASREQGRDQPQHF.

This clone was recorded a few times. The gene calls are TRBV5-1 and TRBJ1-3; D uncertain. The germline CDR1 and CDR2 sequences are SGHRS and YFSETQ. Trimming took 0 bases from V and 0 from J, leaving 10 bases between them. This CDR3 is 16 amino acids long. CDR3 residues: CASSLAGPSSGNTIYF. The CDR3 coding sequence is TGCGCCAGCAGCTTGGCCGGACCGAGCTCTGGAAACACCATATATTTT.

V usage is TRBV9 and J usage is TRBJ2-5, with 7 bases aligning to TRBD2. Per the germline V gene, CDR1 is SGDLS and CDR2 is YYNGEE. This CDR3 comprises 14 residues. The ends lost 4 bases at V and 5 bases at J; junction bases unmatched: 8. DNA for the CDR3: TGTGCCAGCAGCCGGACTAGGGCCCAGGAGACCCAGTACTTC. Its translation is CASSRTRAQETQYF.

The chain joins TRBV19 to TRBJ2-1; no definite D call. Trimming took off 4 bases at V and 8 bases at J, with 6 bases between the two ends. From germline, CDR1 is LNHDA and CDR2 SQIVND (reference sequence). CDR3 length: 11 amino acids. The CDR3 DNA reads as TGTGCCAGTAGTAGCTTTCATGAGCAGTTCTTC. Translation gives CASSSFHEQFF.

V and J are TRBV7-3 and TRBJ2-7; D is perhaps TRBD1 (6 bases). The CDR3 consists of 15 residues. Trimming left V 3 bases short and J 4 bases short, with 16 bases between. Germline lookup yields CDR1 SGHTA and CDR2 FQGTGA. The CDR3 reads CASSFSGHGRYEQYF. The CDR3, as DNA: TGTGCCAGCAGCTTCTCGGGACACGGGCGATACGAGCAGTACTTC.

The chain joins TRBV19 to TRBJ2-1; no reliable D call. V shed 6 bases and J shed 8 bases, with 23 bases lying between them. The germline gives CDR1 LNHDA, CDR2 SQIVND (reference sequence). The CDR3 is 16 amino acids. CDR3: CASSRIDRVRGDEQFF. DNA of the CDR3: TGTGCCAGTAGCCGGATAGATAGAGTTAGAGGCGATGAGCAGTTCTTC. Filled out from reference TRBV19 and TRBJ2-1, the complete variable domain reads DGGITQSPKYLFRKEGQNVTLSCEQNLNHDAMYWYRQDPGQGLRLIYYSQIVNDFQKGDIAEGYSVSREKKESFPLTVTSAQKNPTAFYLCASSRIDRVRGDEQFFGPGTRLTVL.

The chain recombines TRBV7-9 with TRBJ1-2, with unresolved D. The germline gives CDR1 SEHNR, CDR2 FQNEAQ (reference sequence). The CDR3 spans 11 residues. Trimming left V 1 base short and J 3 bases short, with 0 bases between. The CDR3 loop is CASSLDYGYTF. The CDR3 region has the DNA TGTGCCAGCAGCTTAGACTATGGCTACACCTTC. The whole variable domain, remainder taken from reference TRBV7-9 and TRBJ1-2, is DTGVSQNPRHKITKRGQNVTFRCDPISEHNRLYWYRQTLGQGPEFLTYFQNEAQLEKSRLLSDRFSAERPKGSFSTLEIQRTEQGDSAMYLCASSLDYGYTFGSGTRLTVV.

Written as DNA, the CDR3 is TGTGCCAGCAGCCAAGGGAGGACTAGCGGGGGGCTGGCTACGTATTTT. Its translation: CASSQGRTSGGLATYF. V and J are TRBV3-1 (or the pseudogene TRBV3-2) and TRBJ2-3, with TRBD2 identical over 14 bases. The CDR3 has 16 amino acids. Germline assignment: CDR1 LGHDT and CDR2 YNNKEL (reference sequence). V shed 1 base and J 14 bases; nucleotides not matched to a gene: 11.

This clone showed up just a few times. The chain joins TRBV10-3 to TRBJ2-3, with 11 positions matching TRBD2. Per germline, CDR1 ENHRY and CDR2 SYGVKD. The CDR3 is made up of 16 amino acids. V lost 4 bases, J lost 6 bases, and 9 bases stayed unmatched. This CDR3 reads CAISGNIAGGTDTQYF. The CDR3, as DNA: TGTGCCATCAGTGGAAATATAGCGGGGGGGACTGATACGCAGTATTTT.

The chain combines TRBV6-2 or TRBV6-3 with TRBJ1-1, with 10 bases matching TRBD1. Germline CDR1 reads MNHEY; CDR2 reads SVGEGT. V was clipped by 8 bases and J by 4 bases; unmatched bases: 10. The CDR3 is 15 amino acids. CDR3 bases: TGTGCCAGCCGCCCGACAGGGGGCAGGGGCACTGAAGCTTTCTTT. The encoded protein is CASRPTGGRGTEAFF.

On this clone itself: One junction end does not reproduce the germline sequence, and a read error may be involved. The chain uses TRBV10-3 and TRBJ2-2; no reliable D call. This CDR3 is built from 13 residues. The germline V gene encodes CDR1 ENHRY and CDR2 SYGVKD. CDR3 bases: TGTGCCATCAGTGAGTCGAAGACCGGGGAGCTGTTTTTT. Protein sequence: CAISESKTGELFF.

V is TRBV5-1 and J is TRBJ2-7, with 7 bases identical to TRBD1. Trimming at V came to 4 bases and at J to 5 bases, leaving 6 bases not matched to a gene. The germline V gene encodes CDR1 SGHRS and CDR2 YFSETQ. The CDR3 is made up of 13 amino acids. The CDR3 DNA reads TGCGCCAGCAGCGCCGGGACAGTAAACGAGCAGTACTTC. Translating gives CASSAGTVNEQYF. Complete variable domain (other parts from reference TRBV5-1 and TRBJ2-7): KAGVTQTPRYLIKTRGQQVTLSCSPISGHRSVSWYQQTPGQGLQFLFEYFSETQRNKGNFPGRFSGRQFSNSRSEMNVSTLELGDSALYLCASSAGTVNEQYFGPGTRLTVT.

About this clone: Here the CDR3 omits its conserved ending phenylalanine or tryptophan, so a read error is the likely source. V is TRBV12-3 or TRBV12-4 and J is TRBJ1-1, with D perhaps TRBD1 (5 bases). V shed 6 bases and J shed 4 bases, with 12 bases lying between them. The CDR3 is 13 amino acids. CDR3 nucleotide sequence: TGTGCCAGCAGCGCAGGGAAAAGCACTGAAGCTTTCCTT. Its protein product is CASSAGKSTEAFL.

The chain couples TRBV19 to TRBJ1-3; maybe TRBD1 (5 bases). Germline-derived CDR1 and CDR2 are LNHDA and SQIVND (reference sequence). Trimming took off 10 bases at V and 2 bases at J, with 12 bases between the two ends. CDR3 size: 13 residues. CDR3 in amino acids: CATRTSTGNTIYF. DNA for the CDR3: TGTGCCACCAGGACATCGACTGGAAACACCATATATTTT.

The J gene is TRBJ1-6, the V gene TRBV2; D gene unclear. V was clipped by 5 bases and J by 13 bases, with 18 bases between them. The CDR3 has 14 amino acids. Germline lookup yields CDR1 SNHLY and CDR2 FYNNEI. The CDR3 is CASSLDEVDVPLHF. CDR3 nucleotide sequence: TGTGCCAGCAGTTTGGACGAAGTAGACGTCCCCCTCCACTTT.

V is TRBV10-3 and J is TRBJ2-3; D could derive from TRBD1 or TRBD2 (5 bases each). Germline-derived CDR1 and CDR2 are ENHRY and SYGVKD. The V gene lost 3 bases and the J gene lost 3 bases, with 10 bases spanning the gap. CDR3 size: 14 residues. CDR3 in DNA: TGTGCCATCAGTGATCTTGGGGGAACAGATACGCAGTATTTT. Protein product: CAISDLGGTDTQYF.

This clone was seen only once. The chain carries TRBV2 and TRBJ2-2; D might be TRBD1 or TRBD2, each matching 7 bases. Trimming shortened V by 5 bases and J by 5 bases, and 12 bases separated the two germline ends. Per germline, CDR1 SNHLY and CDR2 FYNNEI. This CDR3 is built from 14 residues. The CDR3 loop is CASSSGGETGELFF. The CDR3 region has the DNA TGTGCCAGCAGTTCAGGGGGGGAGACCGGGGAGCTGTTTTTT.

The chain couples TRBV7-9 to TRBJ1-1; a possible D gene is TRBD1 (6 bases). This CDR3 comprises 13 residues. The V end lost 5 bases, the J end lost 5 bases, and 12 bases lay between the germline ends. Germline values: CDR1 SEHNR, CDR2 FQNEAQ (reference sequence). The CDR3 bases are TGTGCCAGCAGCCCACAGGGTAGTACTGAAGCTTTCTTT. This sequence encodes CASSPQGSTEAFF.

The J gene is TRBJ2-7, the V gene TRBV19; 10 nucleotides align to TRBD1. The CDR3 extends over 14 amino acids. V lost 5 bases to trimming and J lost 4 bases; unmatched junction nucleotides: 5. The germline V gene has CDR1 LNHDA and CDR2 SQIVND (reference sequence). The CDR3 region is CASSGGQGLYEQYF. As DNA, the CDR3 is TGTGCCAGTAGTGGGGGACAGGGGCTGTACGAGCAGTACTTC.

This rearrangement joins TRBV19 to TRBJ1-1; D is undetermined. This CDR3 spans 12 amino acids. Trimming left V 7 bases short and J 5 bases short, with 11 bases between. Per germline, CDR1 LNHDA and CDR2 SQIVND (reference sequence). In DNA form, the CDR3 reads TGTGCCAGTACCCTAGGGCAGACTGAAGCTTTCTTT. Amino acids: CASTLGQTEAFF. The entire variable domain, with the rest obtained from reference TRBV19 and TRBJ1-1, is as follows: DGGITQSPKYLFRKEGQNVTLSCEQNLNHDAMYWYRQDPGQGLRLIYYSQIVNDFQKGDIAEGYSVSREKKESFPLTVTSAQKNPTAFYLCASTLGQTEAFFGQGTRLTVV.

In this sample, this clone turned up once. The CDR3 DNA follows: TGTGCCAGCAGCGCGTGGGGGAGCTCCACCGGGGAGCTGTTTTTT. As protein: CASSAWGSSTGELFF. The gene calls are TRBV9 and TRBJ2-2, with D perhaps matching TRBD1 or TRBD2 (5 bases each). V lost 3 bases, J lost 4 bases, and 13 bases lay in between. CDR1 and CDR2 (germline): SGDLS, YYNGEE. The CDR3 runs 15 residues.

This chain uses TRBV11-3 with TRBJ2-7; D might be TRBD2 (5 bases). CDR3 length: 14 residues. Trimming took off 4 bases at V and 4 bases at J, with 14 bases between the two ends. Germline V gene lookup returns CDR1 SGHNT and CDR2 YENEEA. The CDR3 reads CASSSQGQRYEQYF. For the CDR3, the DNA is TGTGCCAGCAGCTCCCAAGGCCAGCGGTACGAGCAGTACTTC.

The rearrangement uses TRBV3-1 (or the pseudogene TRBV3-2) and TRBJ1-1; 7 bases line up with TRBD1. Germline V gives CDR1 LGHDT, CDR2 YNNKEL (reference sequence). The CDR3 runs to 15 residues. V was pared by 5 bases and J by 0 bases, with 6 bases of the junction left unmatched. The CDR3 region is CASSGRQGLNTEAFF. CDR3 sequence (DNA): TGTGCCAGCAGCGGTCGACAGGGTTTGAACACTGAAGCTTTCTTT.

The J gene is TRBJ1-5, the V gene TRBV7-9, with D unresolved. Trimming removed 8 bases from V and 0 bases from J, with 11 bases in between. The V gene's germline CDR1 is SEHNR and CDR2 FQNEAQ (reference sequence). CDR3 length equals 14 residues. CDR3 DNA: TGTGCCAGCGGAGGATTACTTAGCAATCAGCCCCAGCATTTT. This codes for CASGGLLSNQPQHF.

The gene calls are TRBV28 and TRBJ2-7; 8 bases agree with TRBD2. CDR3 length: 15 residues. The germline V gene has CDR1 MDHEN and CDR2 SYDVKM. V lost 7 bases and J lost 3; bases outside the gene matches: 11. CDR3 protein: CASTGGGTDNYEQYF. The CDR3 coding sequence is TGTGCCAGCACAGGCGGGGGGACGGACAACTACGAGCAGTACTTC.